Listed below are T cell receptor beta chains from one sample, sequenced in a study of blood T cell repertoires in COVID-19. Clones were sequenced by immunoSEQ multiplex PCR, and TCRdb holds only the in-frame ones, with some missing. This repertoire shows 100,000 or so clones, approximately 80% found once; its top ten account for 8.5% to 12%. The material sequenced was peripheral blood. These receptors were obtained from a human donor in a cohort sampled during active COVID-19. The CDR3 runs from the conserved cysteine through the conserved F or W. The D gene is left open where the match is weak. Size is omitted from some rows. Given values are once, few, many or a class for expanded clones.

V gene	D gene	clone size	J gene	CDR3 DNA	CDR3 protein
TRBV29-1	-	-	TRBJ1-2	TGCAGCGGACAGGCAGCTAACTATGGCTACACCTTC	CSGQAANYGYTF
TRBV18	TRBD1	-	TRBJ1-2	TGTGCCAGCTCAACGACAGGGGGCAAAGTTGGCTACACCTTC	CASSTTGGKVGYTF
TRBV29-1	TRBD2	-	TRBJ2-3	TGCAGCGCCGTAAGCGGGGGGGCCACAGATACGCAGTATTTT	CSAVSGGATDTQYF
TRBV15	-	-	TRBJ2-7	TGTGCCACCAGCAGTGAAAGGGACACTCGCGAGCAGTACTTC	CATSSERDTREQYF
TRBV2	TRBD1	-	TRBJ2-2	TGTGCCAGCAGCGGGGACAGCCGAACCCCCACCGGGGAGCTGTTTTTT	CASSGDSRTPTGELFF
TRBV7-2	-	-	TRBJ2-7	TGTGCCAGCAGCTTCTGGGGCAGCTCCTACGAGCAGTACTTC	CASSFWGSSYEQYF
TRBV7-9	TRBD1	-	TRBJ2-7	TGTGCCAGCAGCCTAACGGGACAGGGGGCGCGGTACGAGCAGTACTTC	CASSLTGQGARYEQYF
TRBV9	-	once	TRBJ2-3	TGTGCCAGCAGCGCTGGTGGGGGCACTAGCACAGATACGCAGTATTTT	CASSAGGGTSTDTQYF
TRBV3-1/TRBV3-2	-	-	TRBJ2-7	TGTGCCAGCAGCCACAAGATCGGCTACGAGCAGTACTTC	CASSHKIGYEQYF
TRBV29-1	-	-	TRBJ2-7	TGCAGCGTGGACCCCGGAGGCTACGAGCAGTACTTC	CSVDPGGYEQYF
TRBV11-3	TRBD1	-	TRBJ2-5	TGTGCCAGCAGCGGGAGGCTAGGGACAGGGTTAAAGGAGACCCAGTACTTC	CASSGRLGTGLKETQYF
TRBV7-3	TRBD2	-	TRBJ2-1	TGTGCCAGCAGCTTAGGAGCGGGAGGGTTCAATGAGCAGTTCTTC	CASSLGAGGFNEQFF
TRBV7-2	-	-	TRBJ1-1	TGTGCCAGCAGCCCTAGAGGCGGGCCTGGCACTGAAGCTTTCTTT	CASSPRGGPGTEAFF
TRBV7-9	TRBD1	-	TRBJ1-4	TGTGCCAGCAGCACGGACAGGGACCCAAATGAAAAACTGTTTTTT	CASSTDRDPNEKLFF
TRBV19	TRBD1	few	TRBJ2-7	TGTGCCAGTAGTATTATGTGGGGAGACAGGGGGATCGAGCAGTACTTC	CASSIMWGDRGIEQYF
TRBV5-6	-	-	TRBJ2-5	TGTGCCAGCAGCTCAACTGATTCACAGGGAGAGACCCAGTACTTC	CASSSTDSQGETQYF
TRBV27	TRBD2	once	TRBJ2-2	TGTGCCAGCAGTCCCTGGGACTACCTCACCGGGGAGCTGTTTTTT	CASSPWDYLTGELFF
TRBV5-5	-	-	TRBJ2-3	TGTGCCAGCAAGATAAGCGGTACGGGCACAGATACGCAGTATTTT	CASKISGTGTDTQYF
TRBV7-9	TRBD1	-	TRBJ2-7	TGTGCCAGCAGCTCGGGACAGGGACAGCCCTACGAGCAGTACTTC	CASSSGQGQPYEQYF
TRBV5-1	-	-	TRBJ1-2	TGCGCCAGCAGCTTGGACAGGCCTAACTATGGCTACACCTTC	CASSLDRPNYGYTF
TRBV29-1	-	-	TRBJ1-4	TGCAGCGTGGATAAGGGGGGGTCTAGTGAAAAACTGTTTTTT	CSVDKGGSSEKLFF
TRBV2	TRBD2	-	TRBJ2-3	TGTGCCAGCAATGGACTAGCAACTAGCACAGATACGCAGTATTTT	CASNGLATSTDTQYF
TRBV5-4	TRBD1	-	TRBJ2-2	TGTGCCAGCAGCGGTCGGACAGGGAACACCGGGGAGCTGTTTTTT	CASSGRTGNTGELFF
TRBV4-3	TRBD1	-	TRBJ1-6	TGCGCCAGCAGCCAAGATATCGGACAGGTTGGTTCACCCCTCCACTTT	CASSQDIGQVGSPLHF
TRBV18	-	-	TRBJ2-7	TGTGCCAGCTCCCCTCGCGGGACGGTCTACGAGCAGTACTTC	CASSPRGTVYEQYF
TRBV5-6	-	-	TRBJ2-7	TGTGCCAGCAGCTGGGGACTCCCGACGGCGATCGAGCAGTACTTC	CASSWGLPTAIEQYF
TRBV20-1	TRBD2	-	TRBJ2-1	TGCAGTGCTAGTGTGCAGCGGGGGAGCTCCTACAATGAGCAGTTCTTC	CSASVQRGSSYNEQFF
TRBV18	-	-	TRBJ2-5	TGTGCCAGCTCACCCTCAGGGGCAGCCCAAGAGACCCAGTACTTC	CASSPSGAAQETQYF
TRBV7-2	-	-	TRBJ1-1	TGTGCCAGCAGCCAGAGGGCGAACACTGAAGCTTTCTTT	CASSQRANTEAFF
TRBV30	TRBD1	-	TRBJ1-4	TGTGCCTGCACGGGACAGGGTTATGAAAAACTGTTTTTT	CACTGQGYEKLFF
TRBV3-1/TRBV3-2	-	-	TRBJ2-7	TGTGCCAGCAGCCCTCCCGGACAACGAATCTACGAGCAGTACTTC	CASSPPGQRIYEQYF
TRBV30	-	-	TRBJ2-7	TGTGCCTGGAGTGTGGGGGCGGCCTACGAGCAGTACTTC	CAWSVGAAYEQYF
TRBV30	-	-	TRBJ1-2	TGTGCCTGGAGTTTGAGGAGTTTCTATGGCTACACCTTC	CAWSLRSFYGYTF
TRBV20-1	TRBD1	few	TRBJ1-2	TGCAGTGCCCGACAGGGCTATGGCTACACCTTC	CSARQGYGYTF
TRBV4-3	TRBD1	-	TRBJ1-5	TGCGCCAGCAGCCAAGATTGGGCGACGGACAGGTTGGGGCCCCAGCATTTT	CASSQDWATDRLGPQHF
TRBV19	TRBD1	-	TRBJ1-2	TGTGCCAGTTCCGACAGGGACTATGGCTACACCTTC	CASSDRDYGYTF
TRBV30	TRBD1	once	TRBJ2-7	TGTGCCTGGAGTGGAGAGGGGGCGGCCCCCTACGAGCAGTACTTC	CAWSGEGAAPYEQYF
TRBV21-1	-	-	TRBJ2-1	TGTGCCAGCAGCTCCCTGAGGTGCCATGAGCAGTTCTTC	CASSSLRCHEQFF
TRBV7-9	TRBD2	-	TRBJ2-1	TGTGCCAGCAGCTCTAACCGGGGGGAGGGTTACAATGAGCAGTTCTTC	CASSSNRGEGYNEQFF
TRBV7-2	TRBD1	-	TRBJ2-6	TGTGCCAGCAGCAGGACAGGGTTGAAAACTGGGGCCAACGTCCTGACTTTC	CASSRTGLKTGANVLTF
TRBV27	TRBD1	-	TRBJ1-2	TGTGCCAGCAGTTGGGGAGCAGGGGGCCTCGGTGGCTACACCTTC	CASSWGAGGLGGYTF
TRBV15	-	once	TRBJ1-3	TGTGCCACCAGCAGAGATCTTAGTTCTGGAAACACCATATATTTT	CATSRDLSSGNTIYF
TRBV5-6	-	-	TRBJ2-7	TGTGCCAGCAGCTTGGTCGATAGGGAGACCTACGAGCAGTACTTC	CASSLVDRETYEQYF
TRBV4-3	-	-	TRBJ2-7	TGCGCCAGCAGCCAAGATTGGTACAGCTTCTCCTACGAGCAGTACTTC	CASSQDWYSFSYEQYF
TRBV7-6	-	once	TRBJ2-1	TGTGCCAGCAGCCCCCGGGACACGCACGAGCAGTTCTTC	CASSPRDTHEQFF
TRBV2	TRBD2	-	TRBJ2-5	TGTGCCAGCAGTGACAGCGGGGGAAACTCGGAGACCCAGTACTTC	CASSDSGGNSETQYF
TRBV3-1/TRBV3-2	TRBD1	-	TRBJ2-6	TGTGCCAGCAGCCGGGACAGGGATCCCTCTGGGGCCAACGTCCTGACTTTC	CASSRDRDPSGANVLTF
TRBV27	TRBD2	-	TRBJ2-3	TGTGCCAGCAGTTTTGGGACTAGCGGCACAGATACGCAGTATTTT	CASSFGTSGTDTQYF
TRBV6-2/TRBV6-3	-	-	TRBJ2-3	TGTGCCAGCAGTTATGGGAGCGGCACAGATACGCAGTATTTT	CASSYGSGTDTQYF
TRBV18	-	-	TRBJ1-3	TGTGCCAGCTCACCACCCGGGGGTCATAGCTCTGGAAACACCATATATTTT	CASSPPGGHSSGNTIYF